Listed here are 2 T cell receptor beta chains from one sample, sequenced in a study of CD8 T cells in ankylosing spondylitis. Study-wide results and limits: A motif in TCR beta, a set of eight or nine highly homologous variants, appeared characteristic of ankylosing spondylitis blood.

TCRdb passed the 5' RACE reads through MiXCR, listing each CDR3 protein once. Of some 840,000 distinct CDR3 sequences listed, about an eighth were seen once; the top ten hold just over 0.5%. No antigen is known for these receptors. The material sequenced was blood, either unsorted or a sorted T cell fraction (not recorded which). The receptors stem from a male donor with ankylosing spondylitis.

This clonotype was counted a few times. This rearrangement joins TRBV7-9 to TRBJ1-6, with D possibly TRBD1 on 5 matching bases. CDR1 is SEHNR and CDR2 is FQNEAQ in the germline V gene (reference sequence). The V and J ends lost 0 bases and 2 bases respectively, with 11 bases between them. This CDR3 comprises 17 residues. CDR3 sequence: CASSLASGEAYNSPLHF. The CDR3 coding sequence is TGTGCCAGCAGCTTAGCATCGGGGGAGGCCTATAATTCACCCCTCCACTTT.

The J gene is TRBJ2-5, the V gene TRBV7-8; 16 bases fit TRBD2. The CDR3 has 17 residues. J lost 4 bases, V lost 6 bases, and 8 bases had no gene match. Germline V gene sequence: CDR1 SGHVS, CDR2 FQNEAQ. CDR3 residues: CASRGLAGGLGGETQYF. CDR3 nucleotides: TGTGCCAGCAGGGGACTAGCGGGAGGGCTAGGGGGAGAGACCCAGTACTTC.